Following are 13 T cell receptor beta chains from one sample sequenced in a study of control samples from healthy donors and cancer patients. Method: immunoSEQ multiplex PCR; TCRdb's copy keeps in-frame clones and lacks some. Of approximately 120,000 clones listed, approximately 90% are singletons. The sample taken for sequencing was blood. These receptors originate from a human donor in good health. The donor label of this sample is uncertain.

The rearrangement links TRBV19 to TRBJ1-2; D is undetermined. V lost 6 bases, J lost 2 bases, and 7 bases lay in between. CDR3 length: 12 residues. Germline lookup yields CDR1 LNHDA and CDR2 SQIVND (reference sequence). CDR3 loop: CASREQNYGYTF. The CDR3 DNA follows: TGTGCCAGTAGGGAACAGAACTATGGCTACACCTTC.

J is TRBJ2-3 and V is TRBV5-1; weak D call: TRBD1 (6 bases). CDR1 is SGHRS and CDR2 is YFSETQ in the germline V gene. This CDR3 has 17 residues. Trimming shortened V by 4 bases and J by 1 base, and 19 bases separated the two germline ends. The CDR3 is CASSQTLRGKGTDTQYF. The CDR3 nucleotides are TGCGCCAGCAGCCAGACGTTGAGGGGGAAAGGCACAGATACGCAGTATTTT.

V is TRBV9 and J is TRBJ1-2; TRBD1 might be the D (5 bases). V was clipped by 0 bases and J by 6 bases, with 12 bases between them. Germline V gene sequence: CDR1 SGDLS, CDR2 YYNGEE. The CDR3 spans 14 residues. CDR3 region: CASSVVPGSNGYTF. The CDR3 region has the DNA TGTGCCAGCAGCGTAGTTCCAGGGTCAAATGGCTACACCTTC.

The gene calls are TRBV7-2 and TRBJ1-2; weak D call: TRBD1 (5 bases). Trimming cost V 5 bases and J 4 bases, with 11 bases left between them. The CDR3 runs 13 residues. Germline CDR1 is SGHTA and CDR2 is FQGNSA. The CDR3 coding sequence is TGTGCCAGCAGCCCACAGGAGGCCTATGGCTACACCTTC. This encodes CASSPQEAYGYTF.

The J gene is TRBJ1-6, the V gene TRBV25-1; 9 nucleotides line up with TRBD1. The CDR3 length is 15 residues. Germline assignment: CDR1 MGHDK and CDR2 SYGVNS. V was clipped by 6 bases and J by 2 bases; unmatched bases: 2. CDR3 residues: CASRRQGAYNSPLHF. CDR3 coding DNA: TGTGCCAGCAGGAGACAGGGGGCCTATAATTCACCCCTCCACTTT.

The chain links TRBV7-2 to TRBJ1-2; D possibly corresponds to TRBD1 (6 bases). The CDR3 sequence is 13 residues long. Germline V lookup: CDR1 SGHTA, CDR2 FQGNSA. The ends were cut back, 9 bases at V and 3 bases at J, with 14 bases in the middle. CDR3 DNA sequence: TGTGCCAGTCTGGACAGAGCGGACTATGGCTACACCTTC. It specifies CASLDRADYGYTF.

V usage is TRBV6-2 or TRBV6-3 and J usage is TRBJ1-2, with 11 bases lining up with TRBD1. The junction had 12 bases not matched to a gene; V was cut back by 5 bases and J by 4 bases. CDR1 is MNHEY, CDR2 SVGEGT, per germline. CDR3 size: 17 residues. The CDR3 DNA reads TGTGCCAGCAGTGAGCCGGGACAGGGGGTGAAAATCTATGGCTACACCTTC. It is translated as CASSEPGQGVKIYGYTF.

The DNA of the CDR3 is TGTGCCACCAGCAGTCGACGGACCTCCTACAATGAGCAGTTCTTC. This translates into CATSSRRTSYNEQFF. This chain links TRBV15 with TRBJ2-1; the D is unclear. Per germline, CDR1 LNHNV and CDR2 YYDKDF (reference sequence). This CDR3 spans 15 amino acids. The ends were cut back, 3 bases at V and 0 bases at J, with 9 bases in the middle.

The chain couples TRBV6-5 to TRBJ1-6; 9 bases fit TRBD1. J was trimmed by 8 bases and V by 4 bases; bases with no gene match: 6. Germline V gives CDR1 MNHEY, CDR2 SVGAGI. CDR3 size: 15 residues. The CDR3 region has the DNA TGTGCCAGCAGTTTCCCGGACAGGGGATATTCACCCCTCCACTTT. It specifies CASSFPDRGYSPLHF.

The chain links TRBV3-1 (or the pseudogene TRBV3-2) to TRBJ1-1; D unresolved. Trimming pared 2 bases from V and 3 bases from J, leaving 10 bases between. Germline CDR1 and CDR2: LGHDT and YNNKEL (reference sequence). This CDR3 is 14 amino acids long. The CDR3 nucleotides are TGTGCCAGCAGCCAATCTGTTTGGGACACTGAAGCTTTCTTT. Amino acid sequence: CASSQSVWDTEAFF.

The V call is TRBV6-6, the J call TRBJ1-1, with a possible D match to TRBD1 (5 bases). In germline, CDR1 is MNHNY, CDR2 SVGAGI (reference sequence). Trimming removed 2 bases from V and 3 bases from J, with 10 bases in between. The CDR3 is made up of 14 amino acids. CDR3 region: CASSYDKGYTEAFF. The DNA of the CDR3 is TGTGCCAGCAGTTACGACAAGGGGTACACTGAAGCTTTCTTT.

This clone was counted once. This chain joins TRBV9 and TRBJ1-1, with a tentative D call TRBD1 (5 bases). V lost 0 bases and J lost 4, with 13 bases in between. This CDR3 region has 15 residues. Germline V gene sequence: CDR1 SGDLS, CDR2 YYNGEE. CDR3 bases: TGTGCCAGCAGCGTAGGTGCAGGGAGCGGCACTGAAGCTTTCTTT. Amino acids: CASSVGAGSGTEAFF.

In its sample, this clone was seen a few times. The chain combines TRBV30 with TRBJ1-2; 8 nucleotides match TRBD1. V trimming: 1 base; J trimming: 12 bases; junction bases outside the gene matches: 10. Germline lookup yields CDR1 GTSNPN and CDR2 SVGIG (reference sequence). The CDR3 consists of 13 residues. CDR3 nucleotide sequence: TGTGCCTGGAGTGAACAATCCGACAGGGGCAACACCTTC. Translating it yields CAWSEQSDRGNTF.